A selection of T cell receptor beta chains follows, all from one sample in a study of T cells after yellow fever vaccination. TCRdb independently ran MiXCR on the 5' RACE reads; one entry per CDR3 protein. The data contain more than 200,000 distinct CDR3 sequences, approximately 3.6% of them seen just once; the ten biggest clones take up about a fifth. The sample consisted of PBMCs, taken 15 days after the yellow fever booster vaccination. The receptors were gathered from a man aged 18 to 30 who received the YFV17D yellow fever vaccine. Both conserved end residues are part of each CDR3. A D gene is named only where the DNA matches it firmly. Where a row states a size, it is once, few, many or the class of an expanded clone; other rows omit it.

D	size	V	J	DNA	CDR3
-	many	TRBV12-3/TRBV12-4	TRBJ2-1	TGTGCCAGCAGCTCCTCTAGTATCTCCTACAATGAGCAGTTCTTC	CASSSSSISYNEQFF
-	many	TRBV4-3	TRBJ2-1	TGCGCCAGCAGCCCTTCGGTGGGGGGGCCGGGTGAGCAGTTCTTC	CASSPSVGGPGEQFF
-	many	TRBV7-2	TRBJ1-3	TGTGCCAGCAGCCCAAACCTTGGGATCTCCTCTGGAAACACCATATATTTT	CASSPNLGISSGNTIYF
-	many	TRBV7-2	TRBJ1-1	TGTGCCAGCAGCCTGAGAGGTGGACTTGACACTGAAGCTTTCTTT	CASSLRGGLDTEAFF
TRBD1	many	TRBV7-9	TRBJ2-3	TGTGCCACCAGACAGGGAACTAGCACAGATACGCAGTATTTT	CATRQGTSTDTQYF
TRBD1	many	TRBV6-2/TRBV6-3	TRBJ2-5	TGTGCCAGCAGTCCTTCGACAGGGGGGACCCAGTACTTC	CASSPSTGGTQYF
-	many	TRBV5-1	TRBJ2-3	TGCGCCAGCAGCCCCGGCGGGTCTGCAGGAGATACGCAGTATTTT	CASSPGGSAGDTQYF
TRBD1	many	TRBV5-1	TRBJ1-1	TGCGCCAGCAGCTTGAGGACAGGGGGATTAATGAACACTGAAGCTTTCTTT	CASSLRTGGLMNTEAFF
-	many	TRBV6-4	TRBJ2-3	TGTGCCAGCAGTCTGACGGCGGGGAGCACAGATACGCAGTATTTT	CASSLTAGSTDTQYF
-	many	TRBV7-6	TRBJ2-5	TGTGCCAGCAGCTTTCCAGATACCCAAGAGACCCAGTACTTC	CASSFPDTQETQYF
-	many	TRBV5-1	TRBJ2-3	TGCGCCAGCAGCGATTATGGGGGCCGGGGAGATACGCAGTATTTT	CASSDYGGRGDTQYF
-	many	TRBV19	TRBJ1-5	TGTGCCAGTCTGGGCCAAAGGATGGGCAATCAGCCCCAGCATTTT	CASLGQRMGNQPQHF
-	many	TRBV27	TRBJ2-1	TGTGCCAGCAGTTTATCGACAGGAAGCTCCTACAATGAGCAGTTCTTC	CASSLSTGSSYNEQFF
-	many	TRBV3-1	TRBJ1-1	TGTGCCAGCAGCCGGCGCGGCGGGGAGGAAGCTTTCTTT	CASSRRGGEEAFF
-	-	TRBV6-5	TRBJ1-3	TGTGCCAGCAGCTACGGAAACACCATATATTTT	CASSYGNTIYF